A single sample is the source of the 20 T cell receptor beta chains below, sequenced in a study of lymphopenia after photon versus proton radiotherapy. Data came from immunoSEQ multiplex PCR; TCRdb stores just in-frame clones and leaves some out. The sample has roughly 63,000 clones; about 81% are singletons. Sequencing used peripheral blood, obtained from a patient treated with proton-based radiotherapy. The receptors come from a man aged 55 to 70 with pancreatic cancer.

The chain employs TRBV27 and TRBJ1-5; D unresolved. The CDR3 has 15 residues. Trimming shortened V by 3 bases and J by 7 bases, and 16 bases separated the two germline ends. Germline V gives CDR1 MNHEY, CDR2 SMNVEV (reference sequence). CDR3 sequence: CASSLNLGGDQPQHF. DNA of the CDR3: TGTGCCAGCAGTTTGAATTTGGGTGGAGACCAGCCCCAGCATTTT.

CDR3 bases: TGCAGCGTTGCGCGGACAGGGGGCGGAGAGACCCAGTACTTC. Translation gives CSVARTGGGETQYF. The V and J genes are TRBV29-1 and TRBJ2-5; 11 bases align to TRBD1. J was trimmed by 4 bases and V by 4 bases; bases with no gene match: 5. The CDR3 contains 14 residues. CDR1 SQVTM and CDR2 ANQGSEA come from the germline V gene.

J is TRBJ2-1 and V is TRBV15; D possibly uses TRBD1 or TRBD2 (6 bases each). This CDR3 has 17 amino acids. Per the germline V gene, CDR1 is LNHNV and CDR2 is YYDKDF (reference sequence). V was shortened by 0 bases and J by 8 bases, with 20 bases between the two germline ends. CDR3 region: CATSRDGGPISGYEQFF. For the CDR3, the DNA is TGTGCCACCAGCAGAGATGGGGGGCCTATTTCAGGATATGAGCAGTTCTTC. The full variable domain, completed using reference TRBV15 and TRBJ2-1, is DAMVIQNPRYQVTQFGKPVTLSCSQTLNHNVMYWYQQKSSQAPKLLFHYYDKDFNNEADTPDNFQSRRPNTSFCFLDIRSPGLGDTAMYLCATSRDGGPISGYEQFFGPGTRLTVL.

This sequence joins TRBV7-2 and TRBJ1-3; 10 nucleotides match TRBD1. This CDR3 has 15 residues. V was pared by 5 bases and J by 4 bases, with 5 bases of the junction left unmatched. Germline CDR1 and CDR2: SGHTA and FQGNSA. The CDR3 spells CASSADRGLGNTIYF. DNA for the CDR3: TGTGCCAGCAGCGCGGACAGGGGGTTGGGAAACACCATATATTTT.

CDR3 region: CASSLAGSDTQYF. In DNA form, the CDR3 reads TGTGCCAGCAGCTTAGCGGGGTCAGATACGCAGTATTTT. This chain joins TRBV11-2 and TRBJ2-3, with D possibly matching TRBD2 (5 bases). Trimming stripped 1 base from V and 4 bases from J, with 6 bases between. The CDR3 sequence is 13 residues long. CDR1 SGHAT and CDR2 FQNNGV come from the germline V gene.

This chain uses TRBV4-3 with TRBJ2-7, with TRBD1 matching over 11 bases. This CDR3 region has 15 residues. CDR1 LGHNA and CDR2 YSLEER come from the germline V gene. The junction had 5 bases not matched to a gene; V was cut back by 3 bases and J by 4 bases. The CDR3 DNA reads TGCGCCAGCAGCCAGGGGGACAGGGGGGTATACGAGCAGTACTTC. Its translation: CASSQGDRGVYEQYF.

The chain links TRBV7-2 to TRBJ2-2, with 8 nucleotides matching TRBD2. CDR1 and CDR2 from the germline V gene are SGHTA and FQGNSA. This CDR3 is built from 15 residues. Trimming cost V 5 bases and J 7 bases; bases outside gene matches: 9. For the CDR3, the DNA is TGTGCCAGCAGCCCTTATAGCGGGATGGGCGGGGAGCTGTTTTTT. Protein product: CASSPYSGMGGELFF.

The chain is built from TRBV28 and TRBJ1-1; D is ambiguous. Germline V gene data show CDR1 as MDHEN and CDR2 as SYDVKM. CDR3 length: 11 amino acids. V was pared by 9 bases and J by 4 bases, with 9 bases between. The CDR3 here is CASHSATEAFF. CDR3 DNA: TGTGCCAGTCATAGCGCCACTGAAGCTTTCTTT.

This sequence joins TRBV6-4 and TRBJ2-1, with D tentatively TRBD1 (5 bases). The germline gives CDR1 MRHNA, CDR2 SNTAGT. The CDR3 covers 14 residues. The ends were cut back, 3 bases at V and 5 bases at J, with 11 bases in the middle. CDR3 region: CASSDLGRDNEQFF. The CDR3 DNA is TGTGCCAGCAGTGATTTGGGCAGGGACAATGAGCAGTTCTTC.

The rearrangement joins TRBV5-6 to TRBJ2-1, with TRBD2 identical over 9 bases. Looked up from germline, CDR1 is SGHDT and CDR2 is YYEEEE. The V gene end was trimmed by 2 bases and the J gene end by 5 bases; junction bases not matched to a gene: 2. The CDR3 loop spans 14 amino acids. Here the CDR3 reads CASSLGTSNNEQFF. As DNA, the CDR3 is TGTGCCAGCAGCTTAGGGACTAGCAACAATGAGCAGTTCTTC.

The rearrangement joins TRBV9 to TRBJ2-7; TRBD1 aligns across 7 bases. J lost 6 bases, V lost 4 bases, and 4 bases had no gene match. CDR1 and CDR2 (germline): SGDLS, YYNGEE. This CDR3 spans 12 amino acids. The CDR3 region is CASSPTGREQYF. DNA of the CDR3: TGTGCCAGCAGCCCGACAGGGCGCGAGCAGTACTTC.

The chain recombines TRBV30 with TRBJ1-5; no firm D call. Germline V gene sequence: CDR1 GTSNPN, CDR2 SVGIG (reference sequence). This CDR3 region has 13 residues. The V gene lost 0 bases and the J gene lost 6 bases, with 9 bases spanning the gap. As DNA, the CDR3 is TGTGCCTGGAGTGTACGGGAGACTCAGCCCCAGCATTTT. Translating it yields CAWSVRETQPQHF.

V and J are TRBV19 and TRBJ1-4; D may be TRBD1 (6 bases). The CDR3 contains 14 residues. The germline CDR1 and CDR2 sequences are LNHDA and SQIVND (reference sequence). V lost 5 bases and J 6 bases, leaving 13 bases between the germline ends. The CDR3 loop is CASSQGTDDEKLFF. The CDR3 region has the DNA TGTGCCAGTAGTCAGGGGACGGATGATGAAAAACTGTTTTTT. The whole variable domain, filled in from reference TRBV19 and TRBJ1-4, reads DGGITQSPKYLFRKEGQNVTLSCEQNLNHDAMYWYRQDPGQGLRLIYYSQIVNDFQKGDIAEGYSVSREKKESFPLTVTSAQKNPTAFYLCASSQGTDDEKLFFGSGTQLSVL.

In nucleotides, the CDR3 is TGTGCCAGCAGCGTAGGTCCAGGGGGAAACACTGAAGCTTTCTTT. This gives the protein CASSVGPGGNTEAFF. The chain combines TRBV9 with TRBJ1-1, with 7 bases lining up with TRBD1. CDR1 SGDLS and CDR2 YYNGEE come from the germline V gene. The ends lost 0 bases at V and 2 bases at J; junction bases unmatched: 4. The CDR3 runs to 15 residues. The variable domain in full, with the rest retrieved from reference TRBV9 and TRBJ1-1, is DSGVTQTPKHLITATGQRVTLRCSPRSGDLSVYWYQQSLDQGLQFLIQYYNGEERAKGNILERFSAQQFPDLHSELNLSSLELGDSALYFCASSVGPGGNTEAFFGQGTRLTVV.

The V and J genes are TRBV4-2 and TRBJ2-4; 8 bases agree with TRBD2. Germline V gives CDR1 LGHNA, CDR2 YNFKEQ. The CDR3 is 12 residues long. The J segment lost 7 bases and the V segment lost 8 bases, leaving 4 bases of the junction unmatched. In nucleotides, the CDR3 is TGTGCCAGCCGGGGGGGTGGTAACATTCAGTACTTC. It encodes CASRGGGNIQYF.

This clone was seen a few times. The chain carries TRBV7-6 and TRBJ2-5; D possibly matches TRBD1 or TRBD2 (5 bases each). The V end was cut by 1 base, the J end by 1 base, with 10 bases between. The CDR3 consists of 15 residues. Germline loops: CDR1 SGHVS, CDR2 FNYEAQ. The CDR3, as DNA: TGTGCCAGCAGCTTAGAGTTTGGGGGCCAAGAGACCCAGTACTTC. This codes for CASSLEFGGQETQYF.

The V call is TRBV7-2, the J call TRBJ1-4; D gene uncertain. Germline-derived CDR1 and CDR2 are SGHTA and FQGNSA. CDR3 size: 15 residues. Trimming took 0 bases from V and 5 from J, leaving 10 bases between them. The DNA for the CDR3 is TGTGCCAGCAGCTTAGCGAGAAGTTTAAATGAAAAACTGTTTTTT. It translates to CASSLARSLNEKLFF.

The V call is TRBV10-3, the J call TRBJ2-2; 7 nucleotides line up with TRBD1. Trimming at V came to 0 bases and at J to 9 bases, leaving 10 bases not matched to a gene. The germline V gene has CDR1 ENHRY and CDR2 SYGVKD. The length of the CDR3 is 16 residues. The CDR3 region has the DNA TGTGCCATCAGTGAGTCGAAGGCAGGGGGATACCGGGAGCTGTTTTTT. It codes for CAISESKAGGYRELFF.

The CDR3 is CASRRTGRDSPLHF. DNA of the CDR3: TGTGCCAGTAGAAGGACAGGACGGGACTCACCCCTCCACTTT. The chain recombines TRBV6-6 with TRBJ1-6; 7 bases line up with TRBD1. Germline CDR1 is MNHNY and CDR2 is SVGAGI (reference sequence). V shed 9 bases, J shed 10 bases, and the junction held 12 bases outside the gene matches. The CDR3 loop spans 14 amino acids.

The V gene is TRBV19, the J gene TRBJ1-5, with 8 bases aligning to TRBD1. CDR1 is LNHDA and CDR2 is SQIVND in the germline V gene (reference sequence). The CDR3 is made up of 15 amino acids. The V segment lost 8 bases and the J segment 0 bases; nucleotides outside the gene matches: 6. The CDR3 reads CASQTGEDSNQPQHF. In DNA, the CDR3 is TGTGCCAGTCAGACAGGGGAAGATAGCAATCAGCCCCAGCATTTT. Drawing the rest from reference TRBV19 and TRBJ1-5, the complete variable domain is DGGITQSPKYLFRKEGQNVTLSCEQNLNHDAMYWYRQDPGQGLRLIYYSQIVNDFQKGDIAEGYSVSREKKESFPLTVTSAQKNPTAFYLCASQTGEDSNQPQHFGDGTRLSIL.